This is a list of T cell receptor beta chains from one sample in a study of T cells in Graves' hyperthyroidism and ophthalmopathy. MiXCR was run by TCRdb on the multiplex PCR reads, yielding one entry per CDR3 protein. Of more than 300,000 distinct CDR3 sequences in the sample, approximately 17% were seen once. Sequencing was carried out using blood. The receptors stem from a woman aged 30 to 39 with Graves' hyperthyroidism that later progressed to Graves' ophthalmopathy. The CDR3 runs from the conserved cysteine through the conserved F or W. D genes are given only for firm matches. Not all rows give a size; the values are once, few, many and, for expanded clones, a class.

d_gene	v_gene	abundance	j_gene	CDR3aa	CDR3nt
TRBD2	TRBV6-1	many	TRBJ2-1	CASIRAGAGPGNEQFF	TGTGCCAGCATCCGAGCGGGGGCGGGTCCGGGAAATGAGCAGTTCTTC
-	TRBV25-1	many	TRBJ1-2	CASSESYRHGYTF	TGTGCCAGCAGTGAGAGCTACCGCCATGGCTACACCTTC
-	TRBV19	-	TRBJ1-1	CASSGVMAFF	TGTGCCAGTAGCGGAGTAATGGCTTTCTTT
-	TRBV7-6	many	TRBJ1-6	CASSQHERGYNSPLHF	TGTGCCAGCAGCCAACACGAACGAGGCTATAATTCACCCCTCCACTTT
-	TRBV2	many	TRBJ1-4	CASSGVAGRTYSNEKLFF	TGTGCCAGCAGTGGAGTGGCAGGGAGAACCTACTCTAATGAAAAACTGTTTTTT
-	TRBV18	few	TRBJ1-1	CASSTSTANTEAFF	TGTGCCAGCTCAACATCGACAGCGAACACTGAAGCTTTCTTT
-	TRBV10-3	many	TRBJ2-1	CATIDPGSYNEQFF	TGTGCCACCATAGATCCAGGATCCTACAATGAGCAGTTCTTC
TRBD1	TRBV19	many	TRBJ2-7	CASSRTGDSYEQYF	TGTGCCAGTAGTAGGACAGGCGACTCCTACGAGCAGTACTTC
-	TRBV19	many	TRBJ1-2	CASNRGLISGQTNYGYTF	TGTGCCAGTAATAGGGGCCTGATATCCGGACAGACTAACTATGGCTACACCTTC
TRBD2	TRBV29-1	many	TRBJ2-7	CSVEGGGPYEQYF	TGCAGCGTTGAAGGGGGAGGGCCTTACGAGCAGTACTTC
-	TRBV3-1	-	TRBJ1-2	CASSQVRAGNYGYTF	TGTGCCAGCAGCCAAGTCAGGGCAGGGAACTATGGCTACACCTTC
-	TRBV5-4	many	TRBJ2-5	CASRRGGSQETQYF	TGTGCCAGCAGGCGGGGTGGTAGCCAAGAGACCCAGTACTTC
-	TRBV12-3/TRBV12-4	many	TRBJ2-2	CASSLQNTGELFF	TGTGCCAGCAGTCTGCAAAACACCGGGGAGCTGTTTTTT
-	TRBV29-1	many	TRBJ2-1	CSVSKRSYNEQFF	TGCAGCGTATCCAAGCGGTCCTACAATGAGCAGTTCTTC
-	TRBV7-9	few	TRBJ2-7	CASSLGQVDDEQYF	TGTGCCAGCAGCTTAGGGCAGGTAGACGACGAGCAGTACTTC
TRBD1	TRBV24-1	-	TRBJ2-1	CATSDPAGTGDNEQFF	TGTGCCACCAGTGATCCGGCCGGGACAGGGGACAATGAGCAGTTCTTC
TRBD1	TRBV19	few	TRBJ2-7	CASSPVHRGPYEQYF	TGTGCCAGTAGTCCCGTGCACAGGGGGCCGTACGAGCAGTACTTC
TRBD2	TRBV14	many	TRBJ2-7	CASSQDSAASGSGEQYF	TGTGCCAGCAGCCAAGACAGCGCGGCTAGCGGGAGTGGCGAGCAGTACTTC
-	TRBV12-3/TRBV12-4	many	TRBJ1-6	CASSFSSSYNSPLHF	TGTGCCAGCAGTTTTAGTAGCTCCTATAATTCACCCCTCCACTTT
TRBD1	TRBV19	-	TRBJ2-1	CASRRDSSSYNEQFF	TGTGCCAGTAGAAGGGACAGCAGCTCCTACAATGAGCAGTTCTTC
TRBD2	TRBV12-3/TRBV12-4	many	TRBJ2-1	CATLGSGGSYNEQFF	TGTGCCACCCTGGGCAGCGGGGGCTCCTACAATGAGCAGTTCTTC
-	TRBV19	few	TRBJ1-1	CASRNSGGTEAFF	TGTGCCAGTCGAAATTCGGGGGGGACTGAAGCTTTCTTT
TRBD1	TRBV9	few	TRBJ1-2	CASSTRTGVGYTF	TGTGCCAGCAGCACCCGGACAGGGGTTGGCTACACCTTC
-	TRBV11-2	many	TRBJ2-4	CASSLGGRGNIQYF	TGTGCCAGCAGCTTAGGGGGTCGGGGGAACATTCAGTACTTC
TRBD1	TRBV19	many	TRBJ1-1	CASRTGFNLNTEAFF	TGTGCCAGCCGGACAGGATTTAACCTGAACACTGAAGCTTTCTTT
-	TRBV9	-	TRBJ1-5	CASSPPTGYSNQPQHF	TGTGCCAGCAGCCCACCGACGGGATATAGCAATCAGCCCCAGCATTTT
-	TRBV6-1	many	TRBJ1-2	CASSATNYGYTF	TGTGCCAGCAGCGCCACTAACTATGGCTACACCTTC
-	TRBV29-1	many	TRBJ2-3	CSVVSRGVNTQYF	TGCAGCGTTGTGTCCAGGGGGGTTAATACGCAGTATTTT
-	TRBV6-6	many	TRBJ1-1	CASSYLGHTNTEAFF	TGTGCCAGCAGTTACCTGGGACATACGAACACTGAAGCTTTCTTT
TRBD1	TRBV15	many	TRBJ2-3	CATSNAQGAPDTQYF	TGTGCCACCAGCAACGCGCAGGGGGCCCCCGATACGCAGTATTTT
-	TRBV6-1	few	TRBJ2-4	CASSDRGSIQYF	TGTGCCAGCAGTGATCGGGGGAGCATTCAGTACTTC
TRBD2	TRBV18	many	TRBJ2-7	CASSGTSDYSYEQYF	TGTGCCAGCTCAGGGACTAGCGACTATTCCTACGAGCAGTACTTC
-	TRBV6-5	few	TRBJ2-1	CASSETRPLIQDYNGQFF	TGTGCCAGCAGCGAAACACGTCCCCTAATCCAAGACTACAATGGGCAGTTCTTC
-	TRBV20-1	-	TRBJ1-6	CSAPILGGQFHF	TGCAGTGCTCCTATTTTAGGGGGACAATTCCACTTT
-	TRBV7-9	-	TRBJ2-1	CASNLRDRWHEQFF	TGTGCCAGCAACCTGAGGGACCGCTGGCATGAGCAGTTCTTC
TRBD1	TRBV29-1	-	TRBJ2-5	CSAWGGRGETQYF	TGCAGCGCTTGGGGTGGCAGGGGGGAGACCCAGTACTTC
TRBD2	TRBV20-1	-	TRBJ2-5	CSANGLAGLQETQYF	TGCAGTGCTAACGGACTAGCGGGACTCCAAGAGACCCAGTACTTC
-	TRBV6-1	-	TRBJ2-7	CASTGPHNYEQYF	TGTGCCAGCACCGGACCCCACAACTACGAGCAGTACTTC
TRBD2	TRBV15	-	TRBJ2-7	CATSRDSPPGLDHLGYEQYF	TGTGCCACCAGCAGAGATTCCCCACCCGGACTAGACCACCTAGGCTACGAGCAGTACTTC
TRBD1	TRBV13	many	TRBJ1-1	CASSLLDRASLNTEAFF	TGTGCCAGCAGCTTACTGGACAGGGCCAGCCTGAACACTGAAGCTTTCTTT
-	TRBV20-1	many	TRBJ2-3	CSARPASTDTQYF	TGCAGTGCTAGGCCGGCTAGCACAGATACGCAGTATTTT
TRBD2	TRBV12-3/TRBV12-4	many	TRBJ2-7	CASSLPRGLAESYEQYF	TGTGCCAGCAGTCTCCCCCGGGGACTAGCGGAGTCCTACGAGCAGTACTTC
-	TRBV2	-	TRBJ2-2	CASRPIDYGTNTGELFF	TGTGCCAGCAGGCCGATCGACTACGGAACGAACACCGGGGAGCTGTTTTTT
TRBD2	TRBV19	few	TRBJ2-7	CASSMLAGGPTYEQYF	TGTGCCAGTAGTATGCTAGCGGGAGGGCCAACCTACGAGCAGTACTTC
-	TRBV11-2	many	TRBJ1-6	CASSLLQGTGNSPLHF	TGTGCCAGCAGCTTACTACAGGGTACGGGGAATTCACCCCTCCACTTT
-	TRBV28	-	TRBJ1-1	CASSAPGPGGNTEAFF	TGTGCCAGCAGTGCCCCGGGGCCGGGGGGGAACACTGAAGCTTTCTTT
TRBD1	TRBV11-2	many	TRBJ2-5	CASSLVGTGLETQYF	TGTGCCAGCAGCTTAGTTGGGACAGGGTTAGAGACCCAGTACTTC
-	TRBV28	-	TRBJ2-2	CASSPERVNTGELFF	TGTGCCAGCTCACCGGAGCGGGTTAACACCGGGGAGCTGTTTTTT
TRBD2	TRBV19	few	TRBJ2-7	CASSIFLTTSGRNPYEQYF	TGTGCCAGTAGTATTTTCCTTACTACTAGCGGACGAAATCCCTACGAGCAGTACTTC
TRBD1	TRBV7-9	-	TRBJ2-1	CASSLSQGAYNEQFF	TGTGCCAGCAGCTTAAGTCAGGGGGCCTACAATGAGCAGTTCTTC
-	TRBV6-5	many	TRBJ1-1	CASSYGGSGNTEAFF	TGTGCCAGCAGTTACGGAGGGTCGGGGAACACTGAAGCTTTCTTT
TRBD1	TRBV5-1	-	TRBJ2-4	CASSPGQPLDIQYF	TGCGCCAGCAGCCCGGGACAGCCTCTGGACATTCAGTACTTC
-	TRBV6-5	-	TRBJ1-1	CASSYPNPLREMNTEAFF	TGTGCCAGCAGTTACCCGAACCCCCTTCGGGAGATGAACACTGAAGCTTTCTTT
-	TRBV9	many	TRBJ2-2	CASSVTGHTNTGELFF	TGTGCCAGCAGCGTCACCGGACACACGAACACCGGGGAGCTGTTTTTT